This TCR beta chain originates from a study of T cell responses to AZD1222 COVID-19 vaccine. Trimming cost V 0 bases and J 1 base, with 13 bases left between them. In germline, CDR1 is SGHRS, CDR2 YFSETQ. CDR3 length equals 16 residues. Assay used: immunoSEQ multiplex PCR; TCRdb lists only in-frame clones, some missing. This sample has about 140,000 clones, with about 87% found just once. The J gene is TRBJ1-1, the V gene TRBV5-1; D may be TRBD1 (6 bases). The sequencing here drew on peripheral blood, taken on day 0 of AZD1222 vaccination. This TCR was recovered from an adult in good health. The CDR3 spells CASSLDTGAKNTEAFF. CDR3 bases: TGCGCCAGCAGCTTGGATACGGGGGCAAAGAACACTGAAGCTTTCTTT.